These T cell receptor beta chains were read from a single sample in a study of blood T cells in healthy people across ages. TCRdb itself ran the 5' RACE reads through MiXCR, one entry per CDR3 protein. Here the sample spans fewer than 2 million distinct CDR3 sequences, about 39% being singletons. Sequencing input: blood. The receptors stem from a human donor in good health. Both conserved end residues are part of each CDR3.

>TRBV11-3|TRBJ2-3
CASSPLIKDTQYF
>TRBV9|TRBJ2-1
CASSRGEASYNEQFF
>TRBV5-6|TRBJ1-2
CASSLRLMDGYTF
>TRBV4-1|TRBJ2-5
CASSQLGVEGTQYF
>TRBV12-3/TRBV12-4|TRBJ2-4
CASSHGLAGGYF
>TRBV6-1|TRBJ1-6
CASSESSGTGVNSYNSPLHF
>TRBV28|TRBJ1-5
CASGQRPQPQHF
>TRBV6-2/TRBV6-3|TRBJ1-1
CASSLDRGREVEAFF
>TRBV4-1|TRBJ2-3
CASSQDPAADTQYF
>TRBV7-9|TRBJ1-4
CASSLDKQTKLFF
>TRBV29-1|TRBJ2-7
CSAGGVHEQYF
>TRBV7-9|TRBJ2-1
CASSSTSGLSYNEQFF
>TRBV20-1|TRBJ2-1
CSASSGDNEQFF
>TRBV7-2|TRBJ2-3
CASSLFQTDTQYF
>TRBV5-5|TRBJ1-1
CASSKREYNEAFF
>TRBV12-3/TRBV12-4|TRBJ2-7
CASSPHSPSYEQYF
>TRBV6-5|TRBJ1-6
CASRRLNSPLHF
>TRBV4-1|TRBJ1-2
CASGQENLYGYTF
>TRBV7-2|TRBJ1-1
CASSPLGAGVDTEAFF
>TRBV9|TRBJ1-2
CASSPYDRGRYTF
>TRBV5-6|TRBJ2-7
CASSRGTGTYEQYF
>TRBV29-1|TRBJ2-3
CSVAGTRRTGTDTQYF
>TRBV5-5|TRBJ2-5
CASSSGVRAGGLQETQYF
>TRBV7-2|TRBJ2-5
CASSLGGAEWETQYF
>TRBV11-2|TRBJ1-6
CASSTDRAFLSPLHF
>TRBV4-2|TRBJ2-5
CASSQDPLAGAGGTQYF
>TRBV12-3/TRBV12-4|TRBJ1-2
CASSFPGQGADYGYTF
>TRBV5-1|TRBJ1-6
CASSNRGVPEDPSPLHF
>TRBV7-9|TRBJ1-1
CASSLGRVGGNTEAFF
>TRBV29-1|TRBJ2-1
CSVEDLRDSSYNEQFF
>TRBV7-6|TRBJ2-7
CASSLLVAGGYGMYEQYF
>TRBV4-1|TRBJ2-5
CASSQVGRGHKETQYF
>TRBV7-2|TRBJ2-1
CASSRTGTGVRYEQFF
>TRBV2|TRBJ2-7
CASIPEQAYEQYF
>TRBV20-1|TRBJ2-2
CSARVSPQTVDGELFF
>TRBV6-2/TRBV6-3|.
CASSLGTVRPRTQYF
>TRBV20-1|TRBJ2-1
CSARDLLSGGYNEQFF
>TRBV12-5|TRBJ2-7
CASGQSSYEQYF
>TRBV20-1|TRBJ2-1
CSASGAGRSHNEQFF
>TRBV30|TRBJ2-1
CAWSVRGGDEQFF
>TRBV7-8|TRBJ1-2
CASSSRGLTGGYGGYTF
>TRBV7-7|TRBJ2-5
CASSLGFGTNQETQYF
>TRBV21-1|TRBJ1-2
CASSKGECFNGYTF
>TRBV7-2|TRBJ2-5
CASSLVALAGGDNEQYF
>TRBV6-2/TRBV6-3|TRBJ1-1
CASSYRNTEAFF
>TRBV4-3|TRBJ2-7
CASSQGEGSSYEQYF
>TRBV7-6|TRBJ1-4
CASSSLATGRPEKLFF
>TRBV29-1|TRBJ2-1
CSVGRDRYNEQFF
>TRBV28|TRBJ1-2
CATQSGGTNYGYTF
>TRBV5-1|TRBJ1-5
CASSLAGRNQPQHF
>TRBV7-2|TRBJ2-2
CASSLLREVGELFF